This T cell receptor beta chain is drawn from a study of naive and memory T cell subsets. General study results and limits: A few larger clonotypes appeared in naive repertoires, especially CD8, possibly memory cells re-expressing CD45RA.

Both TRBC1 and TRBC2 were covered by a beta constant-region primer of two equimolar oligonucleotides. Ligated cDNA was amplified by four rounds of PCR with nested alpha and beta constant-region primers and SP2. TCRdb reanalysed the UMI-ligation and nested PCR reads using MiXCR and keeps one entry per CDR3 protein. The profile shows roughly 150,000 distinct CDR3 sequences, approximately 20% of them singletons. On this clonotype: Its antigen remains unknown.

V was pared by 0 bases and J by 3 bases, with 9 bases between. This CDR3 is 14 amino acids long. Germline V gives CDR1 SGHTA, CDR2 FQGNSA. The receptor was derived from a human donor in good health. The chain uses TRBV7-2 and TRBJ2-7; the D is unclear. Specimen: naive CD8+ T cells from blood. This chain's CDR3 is CASSLAQVDYEQYF. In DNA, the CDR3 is TGTGCCAGCAGCTTAGCGCAGGTCGACTACGAGCAGTACTTC.